The 28 T cell receptor beta chains in this list originate from one sample, sequenced in a study of blood T cell repertoires in COVID-19. Libraries were prepared by immunoSEQ multiplex PCR; TCRdb keeps only in-frame clonotypes and omits some of them. The data hold about 370,000 clones, with more than 80% observed a single time. Sequenced material: peripheral blood. The receptors originated from a woman under 40 with COVID-19, enrolled during active disease.

This chain connects TRBV5-1 to TRBJ1-3, with D possibly matching TRBD1 (5 bases). Looked up from germline, CDR1 is SGHRS and CDR2 is YFSETQ. The CDR3 totals 16 residues. Trimming removed 2 bases at V and 0 bases at J, with 12 bases between. Here the CDR3 reads CASSFNGGGSGNTIYF. CDR3 DNA: TGCGCCAGCAGCTTTAACGGGGGAGGCTCTGGAAACACCATATATTTT. Together with reference TRBV5-1 and TRBJ1-3, the CDR3 gives the full variable domain: KAGVTQTPRYLIKTRGQQVTLSCSPISGHRSVSWYQQTPGQGLQFLFEYFSETQRNKGNFPGRFSGRQFSNSRSEMNVSTLELGDSALYLCASSFNGGGSGNTIYFGEGSWLTVV.

The chain carries TRBV2 and TRBJ2-3; D might be TRBD1 (6 bases). The CDR3 loop spans 10 amino acids. The V gene lost 7 bases and the J gene lost 10 bases, with 9 bases spanning the gap. The V gene's germline CDR1 is SNHLY and CDR2 FYNNEI. CDR3 in amino acids: CASKDRPQYF. For the CDR3, the DNA is TGTGCCAGCAAAGACAGGCCGCAGTATTTT.

The V gene is TRBV4-3, the J gene TRBJ1-5; D remains unclear. This CDR3 comprises 16 residues. The V end lost 0 bases, the J end lost 4 bases, and 13 bases lay between the germline ends. The germline CDR1 and CDR2 sequences are LGHNA and YSLEER. The CDR3 is CASSQDLATFNQPQHF. CDR3 DNA sequence: TGCGCCAGCAGCCAAGATCTCGCCACTTTTAATCAGCCCCAGCATTTT.

Only one count was recorded for this clone. V and J are TRBV12-3 or TRBV12-4 and TRBJ2-1; perhaps TRBD2 as D (5 bases). The CDR3 loop spans 12 amino acids. The V and J ends lost 3 bases and 8 bases respectively, with 8 bases between them. The CDR3 DNA follows: TGTGCCAGCAGTTTTCGGCGGGATGAGCAGTTCTTC. Its protein is CASSFRRDEQFF.

This chain links TRBV27 with TRBJ2-1; 7 nucleotides agree with TRBD1. CDR3 length: 12 residues. Losses at the gene ends were 6 bases for V and 10 bases for J; bases not matched to a gene: 6. CDR1 is MNHEY, CDR2 SMNVEV, per germline (reference sequence). The CDR3 region has the DNA TGTGCCAGCAGACGGACAGGAGAGGAGCAGTTCTTC. It translates to CASRRTGEEQFF.

By share of the sample, this clone is medium-sized (0.01 to 0.1%). This CDR3 reads CAWSRRIEGAGGYTF. The DNA of the CDR3 is TGTGCCTGGAGTAGGAGAATTGAGGGAGCCGGGGGCTACACCTTC. The V gene is TRBV30, the J gene TRBJ1-2; the D is unclear. The CDR3 runs to 15 residues. Germline V lookup: CDR1 GTSNPN, CDR2 SVGIG (reference sequence). V lost 2 bases to trimming and J lost 8 bases, with 21 bases between them.

This clone appeared once. The CDR3 sequence is CASKSGVGEKLFF. As DNA, the CDR3 is TGTGCCAGCAAGTCCGGGGTCGGTGAAAAACTGTTTTTT. This rearrangement joins TRBV3-1 (or the pseudogene TRBV3-2) to TRBJ1-4; D uncertain. The germline V gene encodes CDR1 LGHDT and CDR2 YNNKEL (reference sequence). This CDR3 has 13 amino acids. Trimming pared 7 bases from V and 7 bases from J, leaving 13 bases between.

This rearrangement joins TRBV27 to TRBJ2-3; 8 positions agree with TRBD1. The CDR3 has 13 amino acids. Trimming cost V 5 bases and J 4 bases; bases outside gene matches: 2. Germline-derived CDR1 and CDR2 are MNHEY and SMNVEV (reference sequence). CDR3 residues: CASSQQGADTQYF. The CDR3 DNA is TGTGCCAGCAGTCAACAGGGGGCAGATACGCAGTATTTT.

This clone occurred once. The rearrangement joins TRBV2 to TRBJ1-3; D is uncertain. V lost 7 bases and J lost 0, with 4 bases in between. Germline CDR1 and CDR2: SNHLY and FYNNEI. This CDR3 is built from 12 residues. The CDR3 is CASTSSGNTIYF. Written as DNA, the CDR3 is TGTGCCAGCACTTCCTCTGGAAACACCATATATTTT.

This clone came up a few times. The rearrangement links TRBV30 to TRBJ2-3, with D perhaps matching TRBD2 (6 bases). This CDR3 is built from 14 residues. Germline V gene data show CDR1 as GTSNPN and CDR2 as SVGIG (reference sequence). Trimming pared 0 bases from V and 4 bases from J, leaving 11 bases between. CDR3 in amino acids: CAWSVGGWADTQYF. CDR3 bases: TGTGCCTGGAGTGTGGGGGGATGGGCAGATACGCAGTATTTT.

Here the CDR3 reads CASSLAGSYGYTF. The CDR3 DNA sequence: TGTGCCAGCAGTTTAGCGGGCAGCTATGGCTACACCTTC. The chain has TRBV12-3 or TRBV12-4 and TRBJ1-2; D uncertain. The CDR3 length is 13 residues. Trimming took off 0 bases at V and 4 bases at J, with 6 bases between the two ends.

This chain connects TRBV5-5 to TRBJ1-6; TRBD1 might be the D (6 bases). Trimming took 5 bases from V and 8 from J, leaving 20 bases between them. The germline V gene encodes CDR1 SGHKS and CDR2 YYEKEE (reference sequence). CDR3 length equals 16 residues. CDR3 nucleotides: TGTGCCAGCAGGGAAACAGGGATCGGCCTGGATTCACCCCTCCACTTT. Translated, it gives CASRETGIGLDSPLHF.

The chain uses TRBV5-1 and TRBJ2-5, with 7 bases fitting TRBD1. The junction had 9 bases not matched to a gene; V was cut back by 5 bases and J by 5 bases. The CDR3 is 14 amino acids. Germline values: CDR1 SGHRS, CDR2 YFSETQ. The CDR3 protein is CASSHHRGKETQYF. The CDR3 DNA reads as TGCGCCAGCAGTCACCACAGGGGAAAGGAGACCCAGTACTTC. Full variable domain (remainder filled in from reference TRBV5-1 and TRBJ2-5): KAGVTQTPRYLIKTRGQQVTLSCSPISGHRSVSWYQQTPGQGLQFLFEYFSETQRNKGNFPGRFSGRQFSNSRSEMNVSTLELGDSALYLCASSHHRGKETQYFGPGTRLLVL.

The chain couples TRBV6-2 or TRBV6-3 to TRBJ2-7; 13 bases agree with TRBD2. Germline assignment: CDR1 MNHEY and CDR2 SVGEGT. V lost 6 bases, J lost 9 bases, and 20 bases stayed unmatched. The CDR3 sequence is 18 residues long. The CDR3 DNA sequence: TGTGCCAGCAGCAATGTCGGACTAGCGGGAGTCGGAGGTTGGAGGCAGTACGTC. Its protein is CASSNVGLAGVGGWRQYV.

This sequence joins TRBV1 and TRBJ1-1; the table calls TRBD1, which could not be checked here. TRBV1 is described as a pseudogene. CDR3 length: 18 residues. The CDR3 reads CTSSQPRDRTFLNTEAFF. In nucleotides, the CDR3 is TGCACCAGCAGCCAGCCCCGGGACAGGACCTTCCTAAACACTGAAGCTTTCTTT.

The gene calls are TRBV4-1 and TRBJ2-1, with 9 nucleotides matching TRBD2. V was pared by 5 bases and J by 1 base, with 3 bases of the junction left unmatched. The length of the CDR3 is 15 residues. CDR1 is MGHRA, CDR2 YSYEKL, per germline. CDR3 coding DNA: TGCGCCAGCAGCTCCAGCGGGGGGTCCTACAATGAGCAGTTCTTC. Amino acid sequence: CASSSSGGSYNEQFF.

This chain uses TRBV6-5 with TRBJ1-2; TRBD1 matches 12 bases. Trimming at V came to 0 bases and at J to 8 bases, leaving 7 bases not matched to a gene. CDR3 length equals 16 residues. The germline V gene encodes CDR1 MNHEY and CDR2 SVGAGI. CDR3 DNA sequence: TGTGCCAGCAGTTACTCCGGGACAGGGGGCGCGGGGGGCTACACCTTC. Its translation is CASSYSGTGGAGGYTF.

The chain links TRBV2 to TRBJ1-2, with unresolved D. Germline CDR1 SNHLY, CDR2 FYNNEI. The CDR3 is 15 residues long. Trimming removed 1 base from V and 0 bases from J, with 9 bases in between. The CDR3 loop is CASSEEVSANYGYTF. The CDR3 DNA reads TGTGCCAGCAGTGAAGAAGTATCGGCTAACTATGGCTACACCTTC. Full variable domain (missing parts from reference TRBV2 and TRBJ1-2): EPEVTQTPSHQVTQMGQEVILRCVPISNHLYFYWYRQILGQKVEFLVSFYNNEISEKSEIFDDQFSVERPDGSNFTLKIRSTKLEDSAMYFCASSEEVSANYGYTFGSGTRLTVV.

The V call is TRBV9, the J call TRBJ2-1; D uncertain. Trimming stripped 3 bases from V and 5 bases from J, with 12 bases between. The germline V gene encodes CDR1 SGDLS and CDR2 YYNGEE. The CDR3 contains 14 residues. CDR3 region: CASSANYRDNEQFF. CDR3 DNA: TGTGCCAGCAGCGCAAACTACCGGGACAATGAGCAGTTCTTC.

This chain links TRBV4-3 with TRBJ1-1; D is ambiguous. Germline V gene lookup returns CDR1 LGHNA and CDR2 YSLEER. With 0 bases removed from V and 5 bases from J, the gap between germline ends came to 10 bases. This CDR3 comprises 14 residues. CDR3 nucleotides: TGCGCCAGCAGCCAAGATTACAGTAGGACTGAAGCTTTCTTT. Amino acid sequence: CASSQDYSRTEAFF.

This chain uses TRBV20-1 with TRBJ1-1; perhaps TRBD1 as D (5 bases). The germline V gene encodes CDR1 DFQATT and CDR2 SNEGSKA (reference sequence). V was pared by 6 bases and J by 6 bases, with 11 bases between. CDR3 length: 11 amino acids. The CDR3 loop is CSARSGAEAFF. DNA of the CDR3: TGCAGTGCCCGATCGGGGGCTGAAGCTTTCTTT.

The V gene is TRBV4-3, the J gene TRBJ2-7, with D unclear. The CDR3 is 15 residues long. The germline V gene encodes CDR1 LGHNA and CDR2 YSLEER. V was trimmed by 0 bases and J by 5 bases, leaving 14 bases between them. The CDR3 DNA reads as TGCGCCAGCAGCCAAGAGAGTTACAGTGGCCACGAGCAGTACTTC. Amino acids: CASSQESYSGHEQYF.

The V call is TRBV24-1, the J call TRBJ2-7; D gene uncertain. The germline V and J ends were trimmed by 5 bases and 2 bases, with 9 bases remaining between them. Germline lookup yields CDR1 KGHDR and CDR2 SFDVKD. The CDR3 sequence is 13 residues long. The CDR3 coding sequence is TGTGCCACCAGTGCTTCTGGCACCTACGAGCAGTACTTC. Translated, it gives CATSASGTYEQYF.

The genes are TRBV7-2 and TRBJ2-7, with a weak D call TRBD1 (6 bases). Germline CDR1 and CDR2: SGHTA and FQGNSA. V was trimmed by 4 bases and J by 1 base, leaving 11 bases between them. This CDR3 has 14 amino acids. CDR3 sequence reads: CASSSRQESYEQYV. The CDR3 DNA reads TGTGCCAGCAGCTCCCGACAGGAATCCTACGAGCAGTACGTC.

V and J are TRBV2 and TRBJ2-7; the D gene is possibly TRBD1 (6 bases). The length of the CDR3 is 12 residues. V was clipped by 11 bases and J by 0 bases, with 11 bases between them. Germline lookup yields CDR1 SNHLY and CDR2 FYNNEI. The chain's CDR3 is CASGTTSYEQYV. The CDR3 bases are TGTGCCTCCGGGACAACCTCCTACGAGCAGTACGTC.

V gene TRBV29-1 combines with J gene TRBJ1-1; tentatively, D is TRBD1 (6 bases). Germline assignment: CDR1 SQVTM and CDR2 ANQGSEA. V was trimmed by 6 bases and J by 1 base, leaving 9 bases between them. CDR3 length: 12 residues. CDR3 DNA sequence: TGCAGCGTACAGGGACAGAACACTGAAGCTTTCTTT. This sequence encodes CSVQGQNTEAFF.

This chain uses TRBV3-1 (or the pseudogene TRBV3-2) with TRBJ2-2; D may be TRBD2 (6 bases). CDR1 and CDR2 from the germline V gene are LGHDT and YNNKEL (reference sequence). This CDR3 contains 18 residues. V was trimmed by 7 bases and J by 4 bases, leaving 25 bases between them. For the CDR3, the DNA is TGTGCCAGCACCGGAGTTTTGGACTATCGGGCCTCCACCGGGGAGCTGTTTTTT. Amino acids: CASTGVLDYRASTGELFF.

This chain uses TRBV18 with TRBJ2-5, with 7 bases matching TRBD1. The J segment lost 7 bases and the V segment lost 2 bases, leaving 7 bases of the junction unmatched. The CDR3 extends over 14 amino acids. Germline-derived CDR1 and CDR2 are KGHSH and LQKENI. The CDR3 nucleotides are TGTGCCAGCTCACCAGGAAGACAGGGTGGGACCCAGTACTTC. The encoded protein is CASSPGRQGGTQYF.